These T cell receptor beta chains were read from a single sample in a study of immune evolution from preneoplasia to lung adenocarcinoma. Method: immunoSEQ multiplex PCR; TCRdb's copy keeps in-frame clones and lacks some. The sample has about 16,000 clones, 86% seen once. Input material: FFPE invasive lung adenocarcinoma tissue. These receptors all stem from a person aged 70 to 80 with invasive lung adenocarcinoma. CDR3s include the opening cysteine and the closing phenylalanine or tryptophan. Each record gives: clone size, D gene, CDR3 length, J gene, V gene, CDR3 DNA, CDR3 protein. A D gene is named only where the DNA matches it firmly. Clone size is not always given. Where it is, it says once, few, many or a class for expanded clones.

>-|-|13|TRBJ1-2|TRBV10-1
TGCGCCAGCAGTAAATCTGTGGGTTATGGCTACACCTTC
CASSKSVGYGYTF
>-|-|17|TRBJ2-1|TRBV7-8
TGTGCCAGCAGCTTTTTTTTGGACATAGAGGGGTCAGATGAGCAGTTCTTC
CASSFFLDIEGSDEQFF
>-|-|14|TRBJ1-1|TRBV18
TGTGCCAGCTCACCTCGGCAAACGAACACTGAAGCTTTCTTT
CASSPRQTNTEAFF
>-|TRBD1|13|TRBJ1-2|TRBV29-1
TGCAGCGCAACACCCGGGACAGGCCTTAGCTACACCTTC
CSATPGTGLSYTF
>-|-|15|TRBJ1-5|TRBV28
TGTGCCAGCAGTTTAACGCTCGTCGGGGTCCAGCCCCAGCATTTT
CASSLTLVGVQPQHF
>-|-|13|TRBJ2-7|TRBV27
TGTGCCAGCAGTTTATCTTACGGCGGTGAGCAGTACTTC
CASSLSYGGEQYF
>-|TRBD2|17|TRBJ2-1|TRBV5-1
TGCGCCAGCAGCCCGAGGACTAGCGGAGGCTCCTACAATGAGCAGTTCTTC
CASSPRTSGGSYNEQFF
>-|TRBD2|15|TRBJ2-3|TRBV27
TGTGCCAGCACCCTTACGGCTAGCGGGAGAGGCGGGCAGTATTTT
CASTLTASGRGGQYF
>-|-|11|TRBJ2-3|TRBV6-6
TGTGCCAGCACCTACACAGATACGCAGTATTTT
CASTYTDTQYF
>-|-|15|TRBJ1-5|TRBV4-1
TGCGCCAGCAGCCCTAGGGATCTGTGGAATCAGCCCCAGCATTTT
CASSPRDLWNQPQHF
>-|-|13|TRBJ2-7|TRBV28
TGTGCCAGCAGTTGGGGAAGCTCCTACGAGCAGTACTTC
CASSWGSSYEQYF
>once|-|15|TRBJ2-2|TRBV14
TGTGCCAGCAGCCAAGTCCATACAGGGACCGGGGAGCTGTTTTTT
CASSQVHTGTGELFF
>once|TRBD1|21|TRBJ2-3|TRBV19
TGTGCCAGTAGTAAACCGGGACAGGGGGCAAGCGGGAGGGTCAGGGCAGATACGCAGTATTTT
CASSKPGQGASGRVRADTQYF
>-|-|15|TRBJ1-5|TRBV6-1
TGTGCCAGCAGTGAACTAGGGGCTGGCAATCAGCCCCAGCATTTT
CASSELGAGNQPQHF
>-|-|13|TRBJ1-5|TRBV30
TGTGCCTGGGGGAACAGTGATGATCAGCCCCAGCATTTT
CAWGNSDDQPQHF
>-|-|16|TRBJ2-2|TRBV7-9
TGTGCCAGCAGTTTAGGAGAGCAGGGTGGAACCGGGGAGCTGTTTTTT
CASSLGEQGGTGELFF
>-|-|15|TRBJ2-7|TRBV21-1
TGTGCCAGCAGCAAAGCATCCGCCGGAGAATACGAGCAGTACTTC
CASSKASAGEYEQYF
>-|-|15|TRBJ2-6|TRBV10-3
TGTGCCATCAGGGGAATGAGCTCTGGGGCCAACGTCCTGACTTTC
CAIRGMSSGANVLTF
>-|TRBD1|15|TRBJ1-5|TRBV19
TGTGCCAGTAGTGAAACCGGGACAGGGAGTCAGCCCCAGCATTTT
CASSETGTGSQPQHF